The clone carrying this T cell receptor beta chain was seen more than once but under ten times. The antigen remains unidentified. The data are from a study of response to subunit inactivated influenza vaccine. Trimming cost V 6 bases and J 2 bases, with 11 bases left between them. CDR3 length equals 14 residues. Germline V CDR1 and CDR2: MRHNA, SNTAGT. MiXCR, run by TCRdb on the RT-PCR reads, gives a single entry per CDR3 protein. The table records about 500,000 distinct CDR3 sequences, 16% of them present only once. Overall study findings and caveats: There was a suggestion from the authors that each seasonal influenza vaccination recruits few new T cells.

This receptor was taken from a man aged 50 to 69 who received an inactivated influenza vaccine. The chain joins TRBV6-4 to TRBJ2-1; perhaps TRBD1 as D (5 bases). Source: CD4+ T cells sorted from PBMCs, taken around 25 months after vaccination. CDR3: CASSEQGPYNEQFF. As DNA, the CDR3 is TGTGCCAGCAGCGAGCAGGGTCCCTACAATGAGCAGTTCTTC.